Sequencing of this T cell receptor beta chain was carried out in a study of early T cells in non-severe SARS-CoV-2 infection. On the study more broadly: Sequencing used unsorted whole-blood bulk RNA, so chains lack pairing. Regarding the study as a whole: Missing private and CD4 specificities, VDJdb matching favored anti-spike CD8 responses.

This clonotype has at least ten counts. Its antigen is as yet unknown. Individually, cDNA molecules had unique molecular identifiers attached to them. TCRdb ran MiXCR on the 5' RACE reads and lists one entry per CDR3 protein. This table has about 58,000 distinct CDR3 sequences, roughly 12% appearing once. Germline V gives CDR1 SGDLS, CDR2 YYNGEE. The CDR3 consists of 17 residues. The germline V and J ends were trimmed by 0 bases and 7 bases, with 17 bases remaining between them. This chain links TRBV9 with TRBJ1-6, with D possibly matching TRBD1 (5 bases). Sequences were obtained from whole blood. The sequence came from an adult who was a healthcare worker with PCR-confirmed SARS-CoV-2 infection or an uninfected control (not recorded which). The CDR3 sequence is CASSVAFEGDENSPLHF. The DNA of the CDR3 is TGTGCCAGCAGCGTAGCTTTCGAAGGGGACGAGAATTCACCCCTCCACTTT.